The 8 T cell receptor beta chains reported below all come from one sample, sequenced in a study of blood T cell repertoires in COVID-19. Assay used: immunoSEQ multiplex PCR; TCRdb lists only in-frame clones, some missing. The sample has nearly 95,000 clones; roughly 70% are singletons. The sample consisted of peripheral blood. These TCRs come from a man in his 70s with COVID-19, enrolled during active disease.

The DNA of the CDR3 is TGTGCCAGCAGCCAACAGGCAATAGGTCCGAACACTGAAGCTTTCTTT. Residues: CASSQQAIGPNTEAFF. The J gene is TRBJ1-1, the V gene TRBV5-4, with a tentative D call TRBD1 (5 bases). This CDR3 region has 16 residues. Germline V gene sequence: CDR1 SGHNT, CDR2 YYREEE (reference sequence). Trimming cost V 4 bases and J 1 base, with 17 bases left between them.

The rearrangement links TRBV7-8 to TRBJ2-7; 7 nucleotides align to TRBD1. Trimming removed 1 base from V and 4 bases from J; junction bases left unmatched: 4. The germline V gene encodes CDR1 SGHVS and CDR2 FQNEAQ. This CDR3 is 14 amino acids long. Written as DNA, the CDR3 is TGTGCCAGCAGCTTAGAATGGGGACAGTACGAGCAGTACTTC. This encodes CASSLEWGQYEQYF. The full variable domain, completed using reference TRBV7-8 and TRBJ2-7, is GAGVSQSPRYKVAKRGQDVALRCDPISGHVSLFWYQQALGQGPEFLTYFQNEAQLDKSGLPSDRFFAERPEGSVSTLKIQRTQQEDSAVYLCASSLEWGQYEQYFGPGTRLTVT.

The rearrangement uses TRBV27 and TRBJ2-5; 7 bases are shared with TRBD2. Per germline, CDR1 MNHEY and CDR2 SMNVEV (reference sequence). Trimming cost V 2 bases and J 4 bases; bases outside gene matches: 7. The CDR3 runs to 15 residues. The CDR3 DNA reads as TGTGCCAGCAGTTTAGTCGCGGGAGTATTAGAGACCCAGTACTTC. Protein sequence: CASSLVAGVLETQYF.

This chain connects TRBV18 to TRBJ2-2; TRBD1 matches at 10 bases. Germline CDR1 is KGHSH and CDR2 is LQKENI. The CDR3 is 16 residues long. Germline trimming cut 2 bases from V and 6 bases from J; bases unmatched to any gene: 6. The CDR3 bases are TGTGCCAGCTCACCAAGAATCGACAGGGGGCCCGGGGAGCTGTTTTTT. It yields the protein CASSPRIDRGPGELFF.

The gene calls are TRBV27 and TRBJ2-5; maybe TRBD1 (6 bases). Germline-derived CDR1 and CDR2 are MNHEY and SMNVEV (reference sequence). V lost 0 bases and J lost 5, with 10 bases in between. The CDR3 spans 14 residues. CDR3 nucleotide sequence: TGTGCCAGCAGTTTATCCAGGGGTGGGGAGACCCAGTACTTC. It yields the protein CASSLSRGGETQYF.

This rearrangement joins TRBV6-2 or TRBV6-3 to TRBJ2-7, with unresolved D. V lost 2 bases and J 3 bases, leaving 2 bases between the germline ends. Germline CDR1 reads MNHEY; CDR2 reads SVGEGT. The CDR3 runs 11 residues. This CDR3 reads CASSYLYEQYF. CDR3 nucleotide sequence: TGTGCCAGCAGTTACCTCTACGAGCAGTACTTC.

V is TRBV15 and J is TRBJ2-1, with 10 positions matching TRBD2. Germline CDR1 LNHNV, CDR2 YYDKDF (reference sequence). After removal of 0 bases from V and 7 bases from J, the junction contained 18 bases not matched to a gene. The CDR3 has 20 residues. CDR3 nucleotide sequence: TGTGCCACCAGCAGAGACCGCTCCTCTAGCGGGGGACTCGAGGGGAATGAGCAGTTCTTC. It specifies CATSRDRSSSGGLEGNEQFF.

The rearrangement uses TRBV6-1 and TRBJ1-2, with D unresolved. In germline, CDR1 is MNHNS, CDR2 SASEGT. CDR3 length: 13 amino acids. Trimming took 2 bases from V and 5 from J, leaving 9 bases between them. The CDR3 sequence: CASSEPETYGYTF. The CDR3, as DNA: TGTGCCAGCAGTGAACCCGAGACATATGGCTACACCTTC.